Each of the 29 T cell receptor beta chains below was sequenced from the same sample in a study of blood T cell repertoires in COVID-19. The repertoire was sequenced with immunoSEQ multiplex PCR; TCRdb's copy has only in-frame clones and lacks some. The data hold under 450,000 clones, with approximately 89% observed a single time. The sample taken for sequencing was peripheral blood. These receptors came from a woman between 35 and 50 years old with COVID-19, enrolled during active disease.

The CDR3 bases are TGTGCCAGCACCCGGGGGGCGACGAGCACAGATACGCAGTATTTT. Translated: CASTRGATSTDTQYF. This sequence joins TRBV28 and TRBJ2-3; D may be TRBD2 (7 bases). Trimming cost V 7 bases and J 0 bases, with 14 bases left between them. This CDR3 contains 15 residues. Germline assignment: CDR1 MDHEN and CDR2 SYDVKM.

This chain uses TRBV6-5 with TRBJ2-7, with 8 positions matching TRBD1. V dropped 0 bases and J dropped 3; count of bases not matched to a gene: 4. This CDR3 contains 15 residues. The germline CDR1 and CDR2 sequences are MNHEY and SVGAGI. Written as DNA, the CDR3 is TGTGCCAGCAGTTACTCCCCGGGACAGGTCTACGAGCAGTACTTC. Residues: CASSYSPGQVYEQYF.

This chain uses TRBV5-4 with TRBJ2-1; 8 nucleotides match TRBD2. This CDR3 is 16 amino acids long. Looked up from germline, CDR1 is SGHNT and CDR2 is YYREEE (reference sequence). V trimming: 3 bases; J trimming: 7 bases; junction bases outside the gene matches: 12. The CDR3 bases are TGTGCCAGCAGCTCCCCTCCCGGGAGGGCCTTAAATGAGCAGTTCTTC. Its translation is CASSSPPGRALNEQFF.

The genes are TRBV3-1 (or the pseudogene TRBV3-2) and TRBJ1-1; D is possibly TRBD1 (6 bases). Germline V CDR1 and CDR2: LGHDT, YNNKEL (reference sequence). The length of the CDR3 is 14 residues. Trimming pared 0 bases from V and 5 bases from J, leaving 10 bases between. The CDR3 DNA is TGTGCCAGCAGCCAAGAAGGGGGTTGGACTGAAGCTTTCTTT. This translates into CASSQEGGWTEAFF.

The sample holds one count of this clone. The V call is TRBV4-1, the J call TRBJ1-4, with D unresolved. Trimming took off 4 bases at V and 4 bases at J, with 10 bases between the two ends. The CDR3 is made up of 14 amino acids. Germline CDR1 MGHRA, CDR2 YSYEKL. Here the CDR3 reads CASSLLSFNEKLFF. CDR3 nucleotides: TGCGCCAGCAGCCTACTCTCTTTTAATGAAAAACTGTTTTTT.

V usage is TRBV7-3 and J usage is TRBJ1-4, with 9 bases that match TRBD1. The CDR3 sequence is 15 residues long. The V gene's germline CDR1 is SGHTA and CDR2 FQGTGA. V was pared by 5 bases and J by 5 bases, with 6 bases of the junction left unmatched. In DNA, the CDR3 is TGTGCCAGCAGCCGCGACAGGGGGAAGAATGAAAAACTGTTTTTT. Residues: CASSRDRGKNEKLFF. Drawing the rest from reference TRBV7-3 and TRBJ1-4, the complete variable domain is GAGVSQTPSNKVTEKGKYVELRCDPISGHTALYWYRQSLGQGPEFLIYFQGTGAADDSGLPNDRFFAVRPEGSVSTLKIQRTERGDSAVYLCASSRDRGKNEKLFFGSGTQLSVL.

Written as DNA, the CDR3 is TGCGCCAGCAGCCAAGATCGGGCTACAGGATCCACTGAAGCTTTCTTT. Residues: CASSQDRATGSTEAFF. The rearrangement links TRBV4-1 to TRBJ1-1; TRBD1 is a possible D gene (5 bases). The CDR3 is 16 residues long. The V end was cut by 0 bases, the J end by 4 bases, with 15 bases between. Germline assignment: CDR1 MGHRA and CDR2 YSYEKL.

The V gene is TRBV29-1, the J gene TRBJ1-5, with 9 bases that match TRBD1. Trimming took 3 bases from V and 8 from J; bases not matched to a gene: 8. There are 14 residues in the CDR3. From germline, CDR1 is SQVTM and CDR2 ANQGSEA. CDR3 DNA: TGCAGCGTTGAGGACAGGGGCCGTGGGGAGCCCCAGCATTTT. Residues: CSVEDRGRGEPQHF.

The chain has TRBV7-3 and TRBJ2-3; 9 nucleotides align to TRBD2. CDR1 SGHTA and CDR2 FQGTGA come from the germline V gene. This CDR3 is built from 16 residues. The J segment lost 2 bases and the V segment lost 5 bases, leaving 8 bases of the junction unmatched. CDR3 DNA sequence: TGTGCCAGCAGCCCATTTGAGCGGGGGGTCACAGATACGCAGTATTTT. Encoded protein: CASSPFERGVTDTQYF.

The chain employs TRBV27 and TRBJ2-1; no definite D call. V gave up 0 bases and J gave up 2 bases, with 8 bases separating them. The CDR3 runs to 15 residues. CDR1 is MNHEY and CDR2 is SMNVEV in the germline V gene (reference sequence). CDR3 sequence (DNA): TGTGCCAGCAGTTTATCGACTCCAGCCTACAATGAGCAGTTCTTC. Its translation: CASSLSTPAYNEQFF.

The CDR3 DNA follows: TGTGCCTGGAGTAACGGGGGGCCCACAAATGAGCAGTTCTTC. Residues: CAWSNGGPTNEQFF. The V and J genes are TRBV30 and TRBJ2-1; tentative D call: TRBD2 (7 bases). V gave up 2 bases and J gave up 7 bases, with 15 bases separating them. From germline, CDR1 is GTSNPN and CDR2 SVGIG (reference sequence). The CDR3 has 14 residues.

The chain has TRBV10-2 and TRBJ1-1; D not resolved. The germline CDR1 and CDR2 sequences are WSHSY and SAAADI. V was trimmed by 5 bases and J by 11 bases, leaving 15 bases between them. This CDR3 has 12 amino acids. CDR3 protein: CASSFGQAGAFF. DNA of the CDR3: TGCGCCAGCAGTTTTGGCCAGGCGGGGGCTTTCTTT.

This chain connects TRBV15 to TRBJ2-5; D is unresolved. Deletions cut 4 bases from V and 2 bases from J, with 8 bases between. Germline V lookup: CDR1 LNHNV, CDR2 YYDKDF (reference sequence). The CDR3 extends over 13 amino acids. The DNA for the CDR3 is TGTGCCACCAGCATACCCCTACAAGAGACCCAGTACTTC. This gives the protein CATSIPLQETQYF.

CDR3 sequence: CASSRQGARGYNEQFF. CDR3 DNA: TGTGCCAGCAGCAGACAGGGGGCGCGAGGATACAATGAGCAGTTCTTC. The rearrangement links TRBV7-3 to TRBJ2-1; 10 bases map to TRBD1. Germline lookup yields CDR1 SGHTA and CDR2 FQGTGA. The CDR3 is 16 amino acids. With 5 bases clipped from V and 4 bases from J, the junction kept 8 bases outside the gene matches.

This clone was counted once. The chain is built from TRBV20-1 and TRBJ1-1; D gene ambiguous. The CDR3 is 11 residues long. The germline CDR1 and CDR2 sequences are DFQATT and SNEGSKA (reference sequence). V lost 8 bases, J lost 0 bases, and 7 bases lay in between. CDR3 DNA: TGCAGTTTCGTCCTGAACACTGAAGCTTTCTTT. It is translated as CSFVLNTEAFF.

The chain is built from TRBV30 and TRBJ1-4; possibly TRBD1 for D (5 bases). V gave up 1 base and J gave up 7 bases, with 10 bases separating them. The CDR3 is 13 residues long. Germline V CDR1 and CDR2: GTSNPN, SVGIG (reference sequence). CDR3 amino acids: CAWSEGVGEKLFF. The CDR3 coding sequence is TGTGCCTGGAGTGAAGGGGTTGGTGAAAAACTGTTTTTT.

The chain joins TRBV3-1 (or the pseudogene TRBV3-2) to TRBJ2-7; a weak D match, TRBD2 (6 bases). Deletions cut 4 bases from V and 6 bases from J, with 10 bases between. The germline gives CDR1 LGHDT, CDR2 YNNKEL (reference sequence). This CDR3 region has 12 residues. The CDR3: CASSLPGGEQYF. The CDR3 DNA reads as TGTGCCAGCAGCCTACCCGGGGGCGAGCAGTACTTC.

The genes are TRBV6-5 and TRBJ1-1; no definite D call. The CDR3 covers 11 residues. Looked up from germline, CDR1 is MNHEY and CDR2 is SVGAGI. V gave up 2 bases and J gave up 7 bases, with 5 bases separating them. Written as DNA, the CDR3 is TGTGCCAGCAGTTACGAGGGTGAAGCTTTCTTT. Protein: CASSYEGEAFF.

The chain is built from TRBV7-9 and TRBJ1-2; D gene uncertain. Germline assignment: CDR1 SEHNR and CDR2 FQNEAQ (reference sequence). V lost 3 bases and J lost 6, with 11 bases in between. The CDR3 is 13 residues long. CDR3 sequence: CASSFYGGDGYTF. The CDR3, as DNA: TGTGCCAGCAGCTTTTACGGTGGTGATGGCTACACCTTC.

The chain joins TRBV7-3 to TRBJ2-1; TRBD1 matches 7 bases. CDR1 SGHTA and CDR2 FQGTGA come from the germline V gene. The CDR3 covers 16 residues. The J segment lost 10 bases and the V segment lost 1 base, leaving 13 bases of the junction unmatched. DNA for the CDR3: TGTGCCAGCAGCTTAAGGTGGGACAGCGCATTAAGGGAGCAGTTCTTC. It codes for CASSLRWDSALREQFF.

The rearrangement links TRBV19 to TRBJ2-2; D is unclear. Germline assignment: CDR1 LNHDA and CDR2 SQIVND (reference sequence). The length of the CDR3 is 15 residues. V shed 5 bases and J shed 1 base, with 11 bases lying between them. The CDR3 region is CASSPAPMNTGELFF. CDR3 DNA sequence: TGTGCCAGTAGTCCAGCGCCCATGAACACCGGGGAGCTGTTTTTT.

The gene calls are TRBV15 and TRBJ2-7; the D gene is possibly TRBD1 (5 bases). Deletions cut 0 bases from V and 6 bases from J, with 15 bases between. This CDR3 contains 15 residues. Germline CDR1 is LNHNV and CDR2 is YYDKDF (reference sequence). As DNA, the CDR3 is TGTGCCACCAGCAGAGACAGGGTATCCGGCTCCGAGCAGTACTTC. Translation: CATSRDRVSGSEQYF. The full variable domain, its missing parts supplied by reference TRBV15 and TRBJ2-7, is DAMVIQNPRYQVTQFGKPVTLSCSQTLNHNVMYWYQQKSSQAPKLLFHYYDKDFNNEADTPDNFQSRRPNTSFCFLDIRSPGLGDTAMYLCATSRDRVSGSEQYFGPGTRLTVT.

V is TRBV29-1 and J is TRBJ1-1; D may be TRBD1 (6 bases). This CDR3 has 14 residues. The germline V and J ends were trimmed by 5 bases and 0 bases, with 13 bases remaining between them. Germline values: CDR1 SQVTM, CDR2 ANQGSEA. CDR3: CSVYRVRVNTEAFF. The CDR3, as DNA: TGCAGCGTTTACAGGGTGCGAGTGAACACTGAAGCTTTCTTT. The full variable domain, completed using reference TRBV29-1 and TRBJ1-1, is SAVISQKPSRDICQRGTSLTIQCQVDSQVTMMFWYRQQPGQSLTLIATANQGSEATYESGFVIDKFPISRPNLTFSTLTVSNMSPEDSSIYLCSVYRVRVNTEAFFGQGTRLTVV.

The J gene is TRBJ1-2, the V gene TRBV27, with 8 bases lining up with TRBD1. The CDR3 loop spans 17 amino acids. The trim removed 2 bases at V and 2 bases at J, leaving 10 bases unmatched. From germline, CDR1 is MNHEY and CDR2 SMNVEV (reference sequence). In nucleotides, the CDR3 is TGTGCCAGCAGTTTACGCGAGACAGGGGCAGTAAACTATGGCTACACCTTC. This codes for CASSLRETGAVNYGYTF.

The V and J genes are TRBV10-3 and TRBJ1-5; unclear D gene. Trimming stripped 6 bases from V and 5 bases from J, with 14 bases between. The CDR3 is made up of 14 amino acids. The germline V gene has CDR1 ENHRY and CDR2 SYGVKD. The CDR3 DNA reads as TGTGCCATCAGAAAGGGAGAAGGAGATCAGCCCCAGCATTTT. It translates to CAIRKGEGDQPQHF.

In this sample, this clone turned up once. CDR3 bases: TGTGCCAGCAGCTTGGGACTAGCGGGAGGGCCGGGGAATGAGCAGTTCTTC. This gives the protein CASSLGLAGGPGNEQFF. The V gene is TRBV5-4, the J gene TRBJ2-1; 14 bases match TRBD2. The germline V gene has CDR1 SGHNT and CDR2 YYREEE (reference sequence). Trimming cost V 0 bases and J 7 bases; bases outside gene matches: 6. The CDR3 spans 17 residues.

The V and J genes are TRBV3-1 (or the pseudogene TRBV3-2) and TRBJ2-2, with D perhaps matching TRBD1 (6 bases). CDR3 length equals 22 residues. The V and J ends lost 4 bases and 1 base respectively, with 31 bases between them. Germline CDR1 reads LGHDT; CDR2 reads YNNKEL (reference sequence). The CDR3 DNA is TGTGCCAGCAGCCCCGGCGAATTCCAACCTCAGGCCGGGACATTGAACACCGGGGAGCTGTTTTTT. It specifies CASSPGEFQPQAGTLNTGELFF.

The chain links TRBV6-5 to TRBJ1-6, with 7 bases that match TRBD1. V lost 5 bases and J lost 14; bases outside the gene matches: 6. This CDR3 region has 12 residues. CDR1 and CDR2 from the germline V gene are MNHEY and SVGAGI. In DNA, the CDR3 is TGTGCCAGCAGTAGACAACAGGGGTCCCTCCACTTT. Residues: CASSRQQGSLHF.

The J gene is TRBJ1-2, the V gene TRBV28; 9 positions match TRBD1. This CDR3 has 16 amino acids. Germline-derived CDR1 and CDR2 are MDHEN and SYDVKM. After removal of 6 bases from V and 4 bases from J, the junction contained 12 bases not matched to a gene. CDR3 region: CASRTPGQGRVYGYTF. In DNA, the CDR3 is TGTGCCAGCAGGACTCCGGGACAGGGCCGAGTCTATGGCTACACCTTC.